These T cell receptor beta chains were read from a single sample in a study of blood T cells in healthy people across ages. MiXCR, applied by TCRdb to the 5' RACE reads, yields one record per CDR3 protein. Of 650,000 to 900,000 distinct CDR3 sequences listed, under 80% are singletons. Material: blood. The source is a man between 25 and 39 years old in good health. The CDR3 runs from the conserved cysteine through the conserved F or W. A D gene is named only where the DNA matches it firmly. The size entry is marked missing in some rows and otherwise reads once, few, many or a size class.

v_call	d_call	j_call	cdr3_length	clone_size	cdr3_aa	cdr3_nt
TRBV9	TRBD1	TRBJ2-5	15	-	CASSPQGARQETQYF	TGTGCCAGCAGCCCACAGGGGGCACGGCAAGAGACCCAGTACTTC
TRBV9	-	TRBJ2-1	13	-	CASSVANNNEQFF	TGTGCCAGCAGCGTTGCTAACAACAATGAGCAGTTCTTC
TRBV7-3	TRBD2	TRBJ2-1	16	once	CASTPQASGVDNEQFF	TGTGCCAGCACTCCACAAGCTAGCGGGGTAGATAATGAGCAGTTCTTC
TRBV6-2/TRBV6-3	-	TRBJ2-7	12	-	CASRDVAYEQYF	TGTGCCAGCCGGGATGTGGCCTACGAGCAGTACTTC
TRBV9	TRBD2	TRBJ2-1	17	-	CASSDRPGGVSYNEQFF	TGTGCCAGCAGCGACCGCCCGGGGGGGGTCTCCTACAATGAGCAGTTCTTC
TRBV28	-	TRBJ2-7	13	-	CASRKSAYYEQYF	TGTGCCAGCAGGAAAAGCGCCTACTACGAGCAGTACTTC
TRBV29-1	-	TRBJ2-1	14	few	CSVGSGVRVNEQFF	TGCAGCGTTGGAAGTGGGGTTAGGGTCAATGAGCAGTTCTTC
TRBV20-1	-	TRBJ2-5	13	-	CSARVGVYETQYF	TGCAGTGCTAGAGTGGGGGTATATGAGACCCAGTACTTC
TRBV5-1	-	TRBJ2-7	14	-	CASSLDGYSYEQYF	TGCGCCAGCAGCCTGGACGGCTACTCCTACGAGCAGTACTTC
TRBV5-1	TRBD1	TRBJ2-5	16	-	CASSLDGQGSQETQYF	TGCGCCAGCAGCTTGGACGGACAGGGGTCACAAGAGACCCAGTACTTC
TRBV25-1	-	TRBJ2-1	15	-	CASSETATRGNEQFF	TGTGCCAGCAGTGAAACGGCAACAAGAGGCAATGAGCAGTTCTTC
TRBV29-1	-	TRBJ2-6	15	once	CSVLRQASGANVLTF	TGCAGCGTTTTAAGACAGGCGTCTGGGGCCAACGTCCTGACTTTC
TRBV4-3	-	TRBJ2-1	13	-	CASSRDFYNEQFF	TGCGCCAGCAGCCGGGACTTTTACAATGAGCAGTTCTTC
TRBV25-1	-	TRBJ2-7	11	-	CASTDTHEQYF	TGTGCCAGCACCGACACACACGAGCAGTACTTC
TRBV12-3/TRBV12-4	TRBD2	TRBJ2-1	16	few	CASTWTSGGQGDEQFF	TGTGCCAGCACTTGGACTAGCGGGGGCCAGGGCGATGAGCAGTTCTTC
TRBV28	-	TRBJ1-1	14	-	CASSLGVRNTEAFF	TGTGCCAGCAGTTTAGGAGTTAGGAACACTGAAGCTTTCTTT
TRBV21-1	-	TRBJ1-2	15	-	CASLCRDKGVYGYTF	TGTGCCAGTCTTTGCCGGGATAAAGGGGTCTATGGCTACACCTTC
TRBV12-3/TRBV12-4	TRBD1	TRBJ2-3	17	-	CASSYPTGTGVQGTQYF	TGTGCCAGCAGCTACCCTACCGGGACAGGAGTCCAAGGTACGCAGTATTTT
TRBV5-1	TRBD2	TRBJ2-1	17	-	CASSFGSGEFPYNEQFF	TGCGCCAGCAGCTTTGGCAGCGGGGAGTTCCCCTACAATGAGCAGTTCTTC
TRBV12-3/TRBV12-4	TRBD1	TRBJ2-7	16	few	CASSPTDRGENDEQYF	TGTGCCAGCAGTCCTACGGACAGGGGAGAGAACGACGAGCAGTACTTC
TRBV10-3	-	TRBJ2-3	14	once	CAISVGGGTDTQYF	TGTGCCATCAGTGTGGGGGGAGGCACAGATACGCAGTATTTT
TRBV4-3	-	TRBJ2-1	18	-	CASSQEWGLPTPYNKQFF	TGCGCCAGCAGCCAAGAATGGGGACTCCCTACCCCTTACAATAAGCAGTTCTTC
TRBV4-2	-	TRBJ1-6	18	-	CASSQDLAGGRRQETQYF	TGTGCCAGCAGCCAAGATCTGGCGGGGGGGAGGAGACAAGAGACCCAGTACTTT
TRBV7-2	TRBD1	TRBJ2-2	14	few	CASRTGANTGELFF	TGTGCCAGCAGGACAGGGGCGAACACCGGGGAGCTGTTTTTT
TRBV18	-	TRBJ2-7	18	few	CASSPTRDRSIEDYEQYF	TGTGCCAGCTCACCTACTCGGGACCGCAGCATCGAAGACTACGAGCAGTACTTC
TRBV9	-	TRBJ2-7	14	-	CASSVAPVTNEQYF	TGTGCCAGCAGCGTAGCTCCAGTAACCAACGAGCAGTACTTC
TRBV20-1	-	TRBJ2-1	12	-	CSARPGNYEQFF	TGCAGTGCTAGACCCGGGAACTACGAGCAGTTCTTC
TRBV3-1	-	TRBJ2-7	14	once	CASSQDLHSYEQYF	TGTGCCAGCAGCCAAGATTTACACTCCTACGAGCAGTACTTC
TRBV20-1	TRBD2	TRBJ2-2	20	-	CSARIPGLEVRRENTGELFF	TGCAGTGCCAGAATACCGGGACTAGAAGTGAGGAGAGAGAACACCGGGGAGCTGTTTTTT
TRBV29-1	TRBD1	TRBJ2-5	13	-	CSVDPTGEETQYF	TGCAGCGTCGACCCGACAGGGGAAGAGACCCAGTACTTC
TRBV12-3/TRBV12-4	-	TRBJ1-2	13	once	CASSPQGPGGYTF	TGTGCCAGCAGTCCCCAGGGACCGGGAGGCTACACCTTC
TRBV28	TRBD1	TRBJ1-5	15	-	CASSSHRGSNQPQHF	TGTGCCAGCAGTTCCCACAGGGGAAGCAATCAGCCCCAGCATTTT
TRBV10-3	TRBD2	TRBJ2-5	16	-	CAISGTSGGLQETQYF	TGTGCCATCAGCGGGACTAGCGGGGGGCTCCAAGAGACCCAGTACTTC
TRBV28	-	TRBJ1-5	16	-	CASKSGRGIGNQPQHF	TGTGCCAGCAAGTCGGGAAGGGGGATTGGCAATCAGCCCCAGCATTTT
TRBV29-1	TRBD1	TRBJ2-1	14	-	CSGEGDREQSEQFF	TGCAGCGGCGAGGGGGACAGGGAACAAAGTGAGCAGTTCTTC
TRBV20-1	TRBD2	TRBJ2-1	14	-	CSASPTSGGAEQFF	TGCAGTGCTAGTCCGACTAGCGGGGGCGCAGAGCAGTTCTTC
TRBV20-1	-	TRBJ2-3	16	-	CSAGGQNHHSTDTQYF	TGCAGTGCTGGGGGGCAGAACCATCATAGCACAGATACGCAGTATTTT
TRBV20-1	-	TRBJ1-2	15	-	CSAKPGEAANYGYTF	TGCAGTGCTAAACCTGGGGAGGCAGCTAACTATGGCTACACCTTC
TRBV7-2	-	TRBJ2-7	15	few	CASSLGFGRRYEQYF	TGTGCCAGCAGCTTAGGGTTCGGACGTCGCTACGAGCAGTACTTC
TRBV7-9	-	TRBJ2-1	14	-	CASSLATTRDEQFF	TGTGCCAGCAGCTTAGCGACGACACGGGATGAGCAGTTCTTC
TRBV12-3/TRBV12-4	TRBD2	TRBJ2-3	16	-	CASTKGLAVLTDTQYF	TGTGCCAGCACCAAGGGGCTAGCGGTCCTCACAGATACGCAGTATTTT